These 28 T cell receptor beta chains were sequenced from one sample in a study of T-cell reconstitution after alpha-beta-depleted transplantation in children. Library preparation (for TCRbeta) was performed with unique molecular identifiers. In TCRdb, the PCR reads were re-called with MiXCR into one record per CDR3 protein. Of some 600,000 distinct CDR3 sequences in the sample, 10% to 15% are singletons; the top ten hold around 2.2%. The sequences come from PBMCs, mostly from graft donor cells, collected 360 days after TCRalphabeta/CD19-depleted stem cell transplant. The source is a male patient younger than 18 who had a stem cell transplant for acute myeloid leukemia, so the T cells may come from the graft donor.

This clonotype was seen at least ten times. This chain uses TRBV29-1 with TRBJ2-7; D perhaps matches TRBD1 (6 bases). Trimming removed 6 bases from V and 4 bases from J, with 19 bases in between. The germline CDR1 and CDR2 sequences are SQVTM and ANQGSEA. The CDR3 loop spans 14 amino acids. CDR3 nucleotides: TGCAGCGTGAGACAGGCGCGAATCTCTTACGAGCAGTACTTC. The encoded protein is CSVRQARISYEQYF.

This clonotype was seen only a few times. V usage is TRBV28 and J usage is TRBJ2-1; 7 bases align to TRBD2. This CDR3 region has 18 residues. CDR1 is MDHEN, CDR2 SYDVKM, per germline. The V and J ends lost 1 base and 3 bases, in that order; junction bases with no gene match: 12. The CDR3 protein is CASSLLPRDYLIYNEQFF. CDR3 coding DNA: TGTGCCAGCAGTTTATTGCCCAGGGACTACCTAATCTACAATGAGCAGTTCTTC.

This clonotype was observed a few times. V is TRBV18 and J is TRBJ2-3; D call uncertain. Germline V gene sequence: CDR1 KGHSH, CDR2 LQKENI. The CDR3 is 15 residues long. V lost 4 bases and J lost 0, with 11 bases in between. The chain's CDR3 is CASSRSEISTDTQYF. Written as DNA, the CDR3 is TGTGCCAGCTCACGTTCTGAAATAAGCACAGATACGCAGTATTTT.

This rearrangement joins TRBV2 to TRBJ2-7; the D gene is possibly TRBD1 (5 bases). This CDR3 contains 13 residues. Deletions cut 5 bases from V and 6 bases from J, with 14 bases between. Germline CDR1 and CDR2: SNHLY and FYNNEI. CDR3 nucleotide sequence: TGTGCCAGCAGTTACAGGAACCAGGGCGAGCAGTACTTC. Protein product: CASSYRNQGEQYF.

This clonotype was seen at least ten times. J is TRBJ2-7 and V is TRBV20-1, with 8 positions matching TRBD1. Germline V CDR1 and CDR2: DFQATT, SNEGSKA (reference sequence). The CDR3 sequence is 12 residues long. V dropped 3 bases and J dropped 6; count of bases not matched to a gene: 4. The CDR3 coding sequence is TGCAGTGCTAGGCGGACAGGGCGCGAGCAGTACTTC. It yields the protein CSARRTGREQYF.

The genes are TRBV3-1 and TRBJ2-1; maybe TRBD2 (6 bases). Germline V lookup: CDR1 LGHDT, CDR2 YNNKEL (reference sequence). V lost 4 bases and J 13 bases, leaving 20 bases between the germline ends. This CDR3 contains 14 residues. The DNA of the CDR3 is TGTGCCAGCAGCCCGTTCGAGGAGCGGGTCCTCCAGTTCTTC. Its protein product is CASSPFEERVLQFF.

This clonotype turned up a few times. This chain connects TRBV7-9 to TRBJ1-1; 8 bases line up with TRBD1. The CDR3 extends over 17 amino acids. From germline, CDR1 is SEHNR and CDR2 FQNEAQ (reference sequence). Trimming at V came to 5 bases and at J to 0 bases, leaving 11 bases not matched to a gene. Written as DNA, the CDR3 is TGTGCCAGCAGCCGGACAGGGTTAGTTCCTCTGAACACTGAAGCTTTCTTT. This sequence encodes CASSRTGLVPLNTEAFF. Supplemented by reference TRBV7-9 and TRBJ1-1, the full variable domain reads DTGVSQNPRHKITKRGQNVTFRCDPISEHNRLYWYRQTLGQGPEFLTYFQNEAQLEKSRLLSDRFSAERPKGSFSTLEIQRTEQGDSAMYLCASSRTGLVPLNTEAFFGQGTRLTVV.

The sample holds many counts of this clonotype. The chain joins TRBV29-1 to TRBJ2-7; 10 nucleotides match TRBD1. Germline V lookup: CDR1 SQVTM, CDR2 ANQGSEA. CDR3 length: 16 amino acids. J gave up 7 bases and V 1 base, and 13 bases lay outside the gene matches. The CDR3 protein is CSVEGFRDRGLREQYF. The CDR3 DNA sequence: TGCAGCGTTGAAGGGTTCCGGGACAGGGGTTTACGGGAGCAGTACTTC.

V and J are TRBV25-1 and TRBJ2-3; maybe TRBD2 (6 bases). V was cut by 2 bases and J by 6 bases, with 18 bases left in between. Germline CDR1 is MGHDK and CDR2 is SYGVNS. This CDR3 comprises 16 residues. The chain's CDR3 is CASSEKRARPSDTQYF. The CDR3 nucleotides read TGTGCCAGCAGTGAAAAGCGGGCTAGACCGTCGGATACGCAGTATTTT.

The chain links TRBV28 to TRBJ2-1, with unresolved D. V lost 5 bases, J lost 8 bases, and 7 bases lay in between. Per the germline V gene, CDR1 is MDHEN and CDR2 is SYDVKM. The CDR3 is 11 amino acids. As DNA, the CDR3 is TGTGCCAGCAGTCTCAACCATGAGCAGTTCTTC. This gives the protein CASSLNHEQFF.

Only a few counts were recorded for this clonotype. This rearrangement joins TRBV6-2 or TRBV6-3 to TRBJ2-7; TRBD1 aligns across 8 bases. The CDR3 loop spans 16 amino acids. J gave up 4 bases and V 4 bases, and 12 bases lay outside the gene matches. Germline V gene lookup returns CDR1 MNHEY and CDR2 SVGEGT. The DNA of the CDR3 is TGTGCCAGCAGTTCGTTGACAGGGGACCCAACTTACGAGCAGTACTTC. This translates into CASSSLTGDPTYEQYF.

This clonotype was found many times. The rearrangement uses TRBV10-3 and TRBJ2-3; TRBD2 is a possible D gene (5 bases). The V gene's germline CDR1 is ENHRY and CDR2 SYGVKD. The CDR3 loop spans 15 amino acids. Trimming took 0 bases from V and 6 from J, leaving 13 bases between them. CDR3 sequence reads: CAISESGPAGDTQYF. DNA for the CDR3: TGTGCCATCAGTGAGTCCGGGCCTGCGGGTGATACGCAGTATTTT.

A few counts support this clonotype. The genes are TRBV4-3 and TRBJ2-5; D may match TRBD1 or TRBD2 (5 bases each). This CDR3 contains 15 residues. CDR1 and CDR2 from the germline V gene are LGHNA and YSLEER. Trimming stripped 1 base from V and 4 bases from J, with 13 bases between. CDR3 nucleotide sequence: TGCGCCAGCAGCCAAGTAGGGAGTGGGGGAGAGACCCAGTACTTC. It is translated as CASSQVGSGGETQYF.

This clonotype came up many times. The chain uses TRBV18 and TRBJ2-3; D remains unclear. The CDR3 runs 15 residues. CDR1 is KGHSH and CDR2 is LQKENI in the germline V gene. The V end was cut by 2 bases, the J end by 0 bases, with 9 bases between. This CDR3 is CASSPFTTSTDTQYF. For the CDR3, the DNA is TGTGCCAGCTCACCATTCACAACTAGCACAGATACGCAGTATTTT.

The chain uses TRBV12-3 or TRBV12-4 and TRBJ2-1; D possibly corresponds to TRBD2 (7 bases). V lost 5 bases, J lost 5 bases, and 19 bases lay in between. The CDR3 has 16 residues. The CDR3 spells CASSLGGGGLDNEQFF. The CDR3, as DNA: TGTGCCAGCAGTCTCGGAGGGGGGGGCCTTGACAATGAGCAGTTCTTC.

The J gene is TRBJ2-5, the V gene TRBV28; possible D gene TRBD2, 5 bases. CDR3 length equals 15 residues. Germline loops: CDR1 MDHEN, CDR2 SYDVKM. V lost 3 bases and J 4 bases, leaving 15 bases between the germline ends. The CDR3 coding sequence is TGTGCCAGCAGTTTTTGGGAGACATCCCGAGAGACCCAGTACTTC. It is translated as CASSFWETSRETQYF.

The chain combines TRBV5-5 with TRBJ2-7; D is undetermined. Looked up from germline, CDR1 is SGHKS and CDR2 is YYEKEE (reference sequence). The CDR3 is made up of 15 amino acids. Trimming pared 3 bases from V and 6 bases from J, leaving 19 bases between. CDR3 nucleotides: TGTGCCAGCAGCTCCCGATTGGACGGCTCCCTCGAGCAGTACTTC. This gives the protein CASSSRLDGSLEQYF.

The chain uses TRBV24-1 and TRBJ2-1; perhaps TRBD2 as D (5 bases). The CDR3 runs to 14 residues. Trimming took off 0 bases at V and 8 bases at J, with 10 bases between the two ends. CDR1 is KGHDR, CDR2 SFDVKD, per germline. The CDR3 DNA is TGTGCCACCAGTGATTTGGAGGGAGTCGATGAGCAGTTCTTC. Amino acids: CATSDLEGVDEQFF.

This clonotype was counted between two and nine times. The CDR3 loop is CASSPKLTDTGELFF. The CDR3 nucleotides read TGTGCCAGTAGTCCGAAATTGACCGACACCGGGGAGCTGTTTTTT. The rearrangement links TRBV19 to TRBJ2-2; the D is unclear. The CDR3 spans 15 residues. CDR1 and CDR2 (germline): LNHDA, SQIVND (reference sequence). The V end was cut by 5 bases, the J end by 3 bases, with 13 bases between. The whole variable domain, filled in from reference TRBV19 and TRBJ2-2, reads DGGITQSPKYLFRKEGQNVTLSCEQNLNHDAMYWYRQDPGQGLRLIYYSQIVNDFQKGDIAEGYSVSREKKESFPLTVTSAQKNPTAFYLCASSPKLTDTGELFFGEGSRLTVL.

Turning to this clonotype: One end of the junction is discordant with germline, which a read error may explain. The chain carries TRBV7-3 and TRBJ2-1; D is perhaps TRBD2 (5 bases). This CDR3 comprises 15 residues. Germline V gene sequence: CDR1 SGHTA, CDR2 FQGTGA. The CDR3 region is CTSSSGLHSYNEQFF. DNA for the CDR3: TGTACCAGCAGCTCCGGACTCCACTCCTACAATGAGCAGTTCTTC.

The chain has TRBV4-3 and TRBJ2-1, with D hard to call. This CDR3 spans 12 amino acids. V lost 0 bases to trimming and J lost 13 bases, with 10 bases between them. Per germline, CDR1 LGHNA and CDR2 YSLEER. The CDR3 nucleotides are TGCGCCAGCAGCCAAGATCTGATTAGCCAGTTCTTC. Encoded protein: CASSQDLISQFF.

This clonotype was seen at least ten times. CDR3 bases: TGTGCCAGCGCCCTAGTTTTTAATGAGCAGTTCTTC. Amino acid sequence: CASALVFNEQFF. V gene TRBV28 combines with J gene TRBJ2-1; D not certain. The V and J ends lost 8 bases and 7 bases respectively, with 12 bases between them. CDR3 length: 12 residues. Germline assignment: CDR1 MDHEN and CDR2 SYDVKM.

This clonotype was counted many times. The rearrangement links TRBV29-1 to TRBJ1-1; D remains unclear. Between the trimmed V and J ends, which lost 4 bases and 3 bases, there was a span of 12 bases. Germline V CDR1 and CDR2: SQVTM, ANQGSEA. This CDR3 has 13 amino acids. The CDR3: CSVVVRQYTEAFF. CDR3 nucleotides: TGCAGCGTTGTTGTGAGACAATACACTGAAGCTTTCTTT.

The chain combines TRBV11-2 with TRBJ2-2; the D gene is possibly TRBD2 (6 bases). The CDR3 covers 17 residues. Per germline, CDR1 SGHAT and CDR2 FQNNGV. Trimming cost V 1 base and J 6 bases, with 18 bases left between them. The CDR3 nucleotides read TGTGCCAGCAGCTTAGGCCGGGGGAGCGGCGTGGCCGGGGAGCTGTTTTTT. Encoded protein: CASSLGRGSGVAGELFF.

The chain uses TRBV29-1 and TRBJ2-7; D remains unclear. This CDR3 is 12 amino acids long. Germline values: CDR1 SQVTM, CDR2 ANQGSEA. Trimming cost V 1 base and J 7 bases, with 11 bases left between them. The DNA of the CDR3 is TGCAGCGTTGAAGTGCGCCTAGGGGAGCAGTACTTC. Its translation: CSVEVRLGEQYF.

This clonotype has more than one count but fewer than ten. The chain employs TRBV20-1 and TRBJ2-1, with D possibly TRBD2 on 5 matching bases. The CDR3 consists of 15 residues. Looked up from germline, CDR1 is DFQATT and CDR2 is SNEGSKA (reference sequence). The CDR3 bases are TGCGGCCCCGTTAGGAGGTGGGTCTCCTACAATGAGCAGTTCTTC. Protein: CGPVRRWVSYNEQFF.

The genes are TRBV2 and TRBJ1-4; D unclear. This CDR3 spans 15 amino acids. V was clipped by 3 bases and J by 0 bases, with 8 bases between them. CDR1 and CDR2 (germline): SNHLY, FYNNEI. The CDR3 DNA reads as TGTGCCAGCAGTGATGTACGAGCAACTAATGAAAAACTGTTTTTT. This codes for CASSDVRATNEKLFF.

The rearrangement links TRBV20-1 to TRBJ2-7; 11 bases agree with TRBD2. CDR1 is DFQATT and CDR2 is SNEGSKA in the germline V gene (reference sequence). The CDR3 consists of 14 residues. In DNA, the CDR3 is TGCGGTACGTCCGGGACTAGCGGCTCCTACGAGCAGTACTTC. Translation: CGTSGTSGSYEQYF.